This T cell receptor beta chain was recovered during a study of shared clonotypes between healthy human individuals. The CDR3 spans 18 residues. The J segment lost 4 bases and the V segment lost 1 base, leaving 7 bases of the junction unmatched. Germline values: CDR1 MGHRA, CDR2 YSYEKL. Assay: immunoSEQ multiplex PCR; the TCRdb copy retains only in-frame clones and omits some. The sample records approximately 2,000,000 clones, around 92% being singletons. The chain recombines TRBV4-1 with TRBJ2-4; 13 nucleotides line up with TRBD2. The clonotype was recovered from a man between 18 and 35 years old in good health. Some clones in this sample may be carry-over from other donors' samples. The sequenced sample consisted of naive CD4+ T cells from PBMCs. Subset specified: CD45RA+ positively selected. The CDR3 sequence is CASSQVWTSGSQKNIQYF. The CDR3 bases are TGCGCCAGCAGCCAAGTGTGGACTAGCGGGAGTCAAAAAAACATTCAGTACTTC.